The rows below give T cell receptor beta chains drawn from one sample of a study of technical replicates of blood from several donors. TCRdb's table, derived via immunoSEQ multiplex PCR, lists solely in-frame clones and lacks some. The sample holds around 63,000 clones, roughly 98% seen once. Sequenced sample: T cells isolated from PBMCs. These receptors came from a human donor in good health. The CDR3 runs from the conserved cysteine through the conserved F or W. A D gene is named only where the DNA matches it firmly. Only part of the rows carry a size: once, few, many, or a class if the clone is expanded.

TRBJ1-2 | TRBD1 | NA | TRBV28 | CASRRTGTGAPPNYGYTF | TGTGCCAGCAGACGCACGGGGACAGGGGCTCCTCCTAACTATGGCTACACCTTC
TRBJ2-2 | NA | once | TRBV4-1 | CASSQVRRLGNTGELFF | TGCGCCAGCAGCCAAGTGAGGAGACTAGGGAACACCGGGGAGCTGTTTTTT
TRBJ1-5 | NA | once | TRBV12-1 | CASSFALDTGKPQHF | TGTGCCAGCAGCTTTGCTCTCGACACCGGAAAGCCCCAGCATTTT
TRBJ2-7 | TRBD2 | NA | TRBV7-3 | CASSLRLGLKYEQYF | TGTGCCAGCAGCTTAAGGCTGGGACTAAAGTACGAGCAGTACTTC
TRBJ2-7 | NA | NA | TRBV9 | CASSVSVGQSYEQYF | TGTGCCAGCAGCGTATCGGTTGGACAGTCCTACGAGCAGTACTTC
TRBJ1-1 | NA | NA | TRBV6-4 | CASSDSGGARNTEAFF | TGTGCCAGCAGTGACTCAGGGGGGGCACGGAACACTGAAGCTTTCTTT
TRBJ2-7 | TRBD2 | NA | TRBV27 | CASSGIAGGPWEQYF | TGTGCCAGCAGCGGAATAGCGGGGGGGCCTTGGGAGCAGTACTTC
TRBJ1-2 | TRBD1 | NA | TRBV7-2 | CASSFGTGNAAGYTF | TGTGCCAGCAGCTTTGGGACAGGGAATGCTGCTGGCTACACCTTC
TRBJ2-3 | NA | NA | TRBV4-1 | CASSQSAPRGDTQYF | TGCGCCAGCAGCCAATCCGCCCCCAGGGGAGATACGCAGTATTTT
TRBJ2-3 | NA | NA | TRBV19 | CASSPRQGLDTDTQYF | TGTGCCAGTAGTCCCCGACAGGGACTCGACACAGATACGCAGTATTTT
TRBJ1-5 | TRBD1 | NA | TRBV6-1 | CASKTTGTGNQPQHF | TGTGCCAGCAAAACTACCGGGACAGGCAATCAGCCCCAGCATTTT
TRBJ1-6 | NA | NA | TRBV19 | CASRWADGNNSPLHF | TGTGCCAGTAGATGGGCGGACGGGAATAATTCACCCCTCCACTTT
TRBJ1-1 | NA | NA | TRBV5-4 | CASTNIRDMNTEAFF | TGTGCCAGCACCAATATACGGGACATGAACACTGAAGCTTTCTTT
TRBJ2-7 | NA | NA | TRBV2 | CASSESPGAYEQYF | TGTGCCAGCAGTGAAAGCCCGGGGGCCTACGAGCAGTACTTC
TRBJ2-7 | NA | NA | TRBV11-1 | CASGDSPSYEQYF | TGTGCCAGCGGAGACTCCCCCTCCTACGAGCAGTACTTC
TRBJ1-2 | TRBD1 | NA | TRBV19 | CASSGQGASRYGYTF | TGTGCCAGTAGCGGACAGGGGGCTAGTCGCTATGGCTACACCTTC
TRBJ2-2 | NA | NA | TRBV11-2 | CASSLFWGGLADTGELFF | TGTGCCAGCAGCTTATTCTGGGGTGGGCTAGCTGACACCGGGGAGCTGTTTTTT
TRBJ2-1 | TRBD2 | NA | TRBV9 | CASSVELGLAGNEQFF | TGTGCCAGCAGCGTAGAGTTAGGACTAGCAGGGAATGAGCAGTTCTTC
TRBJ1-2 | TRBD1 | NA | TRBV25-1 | CASGPDWDRGRSLDGYTF | TGTGCCAGCGGCCCCGATTGGGACAGGGGAAGATCGTTAGACGGCTACACCTTC
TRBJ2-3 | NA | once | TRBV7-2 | CASSLERRITDTQYF | TGTGCCAGCAGCTTGGAGCGGAGGATCACAGATACGCAGTATTTT
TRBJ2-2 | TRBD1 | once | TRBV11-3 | CASSVRDRNTGELFF | TGTGCCAGCAGCGTACGGGACAGAAACACCGGGGAGCTGTTTTTT
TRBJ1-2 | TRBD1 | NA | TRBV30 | CAWLGTGTAGYTF | TGTGCCTGGCTCGGGACAGGGACGGCCGGCTACACCTTC
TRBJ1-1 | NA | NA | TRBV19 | CASSMTGYEAFF | TGTGCCAGTAGTATGACAGGTTATGAAGCTTTCTTT
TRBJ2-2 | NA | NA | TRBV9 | CASSPRRNTGELFF | TGTGCCAGCAGCCCTAGAAGGAACACCGGGGAGCTGTTTTTT
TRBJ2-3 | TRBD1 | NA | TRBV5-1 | CASSYGVGGQSTDTQYF | TGCGCCAGCAGCTATGGGGTAGGGGGACAGAGCACAGATACGCAGTATTTT
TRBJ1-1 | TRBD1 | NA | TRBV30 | CAWSSPGTGVSTEAFF | TGTGCCTGGAGTAGTCCCGGGACAGGGGTCTCGACTGAAGCTTTCTTT
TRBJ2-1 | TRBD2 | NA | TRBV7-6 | CASSSGLGRLEQFF | TGTGCCAGCAGCTCCGGACTAGGGCGACTTGAGCAGTTCTTC
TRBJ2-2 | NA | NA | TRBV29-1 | CSVEVARNTGELFF | TGCAGCGTTGAAGTAGCCAGGAACACCGGGGAGCTGTTTTTT
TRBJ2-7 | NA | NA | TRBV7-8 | CASSLAGQLNEQYF | TGTGCCAGCAGCTTAGCCGGACAGTTAAACGAGCAGTACTTC
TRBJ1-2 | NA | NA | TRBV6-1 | CASSVRDTLNYGYTF | TGTGCCAGCAGTGTCCGGGATACATTAAACTATGGCTACACCTTC
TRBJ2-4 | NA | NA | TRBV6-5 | CASSNEQGTNIQYF | TGTGCCAGCAGCAACGAGCAGGGGACGAACATTCAGTACTTC
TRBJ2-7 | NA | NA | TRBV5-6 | CASSFTGSYEQYF | TGTGCCAGCAGCTTTACGGGCTCCTACGAGCAGTACTTC
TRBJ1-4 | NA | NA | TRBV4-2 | CASSQGGQSNEKLFF | TGTGCCAGCAGCCAAGGAGGCCAGAGTAATGAAAAACTGTTTTTT
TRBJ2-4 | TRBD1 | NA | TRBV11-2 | CASSRDRENIQYF | TGTGCCAGCAGCCGGGACAGGGAAAACATTCAGTACTTC
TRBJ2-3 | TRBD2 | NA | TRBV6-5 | CASTRLAGADTQYF | TGTGCCAGCACCAGACTAGCGGGTGCGGATACGCAGTATTTT
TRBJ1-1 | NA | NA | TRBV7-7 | CASSRILDGNTEAFF | TGTGCCAGCAGCCGGATTCTAGATGGGAACACTGAAGCTTTCTTT
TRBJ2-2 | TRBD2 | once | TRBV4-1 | CASSQDTGRGYTGELFF | TGCGCCAGCAGCCAAGACACCGGGAGGGGGTACACCGGGGAGCTGTTTTTT
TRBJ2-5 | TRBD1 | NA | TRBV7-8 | CASSSWTGGVETQYF | TGTGCCAGCAGCAGTTGGACAGGGGGAGTCGAGACCCAGTACTTC
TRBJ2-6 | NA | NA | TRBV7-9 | CASSPSSTVLTF | TGTGCCAGCAGCCCCTCTAGCACCGTCCTGACTTTC
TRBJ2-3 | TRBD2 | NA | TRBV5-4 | CASSFGLAGGPESTQYF | TGTGCCAGCAGCTTTGGACTAGCGGGGGGCCCCGAGAGTACGCAGTATTTT
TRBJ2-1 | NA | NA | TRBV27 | CASSLRTVNNEQFF | TGTGCCAGCAGTTTAAGGACAGTTAACAATGAGCAGTTCTTC
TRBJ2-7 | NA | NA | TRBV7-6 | CASSFAVVATAGVEQYF | TGTGCCAGCAGCTTTGCGGTCGTGGCAACTGCAGGGGTCGAGCAGTACTTC
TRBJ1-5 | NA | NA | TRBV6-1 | CASSPTGWLDQPQHF | TGTGCCAGCAGTCCAACCGGGTGGCTGGATCAGCCCCAGCATTTT
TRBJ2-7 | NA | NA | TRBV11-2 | CASRKVRIGYEQYF | TGTGCCAGCAGGAAGGTGCGGATTGGCTACGAGCAGTACTTC
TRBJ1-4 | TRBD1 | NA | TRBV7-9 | CASSDEGGLNEKLFF | TGTGCCAGCAGCGACGAAGGGGGCCTAAATGAAAAACTGTTTTTT
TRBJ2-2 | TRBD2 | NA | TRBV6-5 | CASSYKRGYTGELFF | TGTGCCAGCAGTTACAAGCGGGGCTACACCGGGGAGCTGTTTTTT
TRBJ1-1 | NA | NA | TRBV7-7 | CASSLREDTEAFF | TGTGCTAGCAGCTTAAGGGAGGACACTGAAGCTTTCTTT
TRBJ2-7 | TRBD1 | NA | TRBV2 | CASIFRGGGYEQYF | TGTGCCAGCATCTTCAGAGGGGGCGGCTACGAGCAGTACTTC
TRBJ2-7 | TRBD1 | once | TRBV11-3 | CASSLGQLYEQYF | TGTGCCAGCAGCTTGGGACAGCTCTACGAGCAGTACTTC
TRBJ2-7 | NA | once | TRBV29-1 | CSVGGPSHYEQYF | TGCAGCGTTGGGGGCCCATCCCACTACGAGCAGTACTTC
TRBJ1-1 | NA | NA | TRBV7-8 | CASSLGPPEAFF | TGTGCCAGCAGCTTAGGGCCCCCTGAAGCTTTCTTT
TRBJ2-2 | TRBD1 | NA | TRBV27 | CASRLSPGQTGELFF | TGTGCCAGCAGACTTAGTCCGGGACAGACCGGGGAGCTGTTTTTT